Described below is a single TCR beta chain sequence and its context. Antigen: not known. This CDR3 contains 14 residues. The V gene lost 10 bases and the J gene lost 4 bases, with 16 bases spanning the gap. CDR1 is MNHNS and CDR2 is SASEGT in the germline V gene. The data are from a study of OX40 agonist ivuxolimab in advanced cancers. Study outcomes and limitations: At 0.1 to 3.0 mg/kg, clonal expansion of CD4+ and CD8+ blood T cells had occurred by week 6.

The table came from immunoSEQ multiplex PCR; TCRdb's copy has only in-frame clones and leaves some out. The table has about 24,000 clones, around 85% seen once. The source material was CD4+ or CD8+ T cells sorted from blood, sampled in a trial of the OX40 agonist ivuxolimab. The sequence came from an adult with an advanced solid tumor such as melanoma, head and neck, liver or kidney cancer. The rearrangement joins TRBV6-1 to TRBJ2-2; D is unresolved. Here the CDR3 reads CATRENRVTGELFF. The CDR3 nucleotides are TGTGCCACCAGAGAGAATAGGGTCACCGGGGAGCTGTTTTTT.